These 28 T cell receptor beta chains were sequenced from one sample in a study of T cells after yellow fever vaccination. TCRdb recomputed calls from the 5' RACE reads with MiXCR, one row per CDR3 protein. The profile covers about 210,000 distinct CDR3 sequences, with about 3% appearing a single time and 2.5% to 3.5% taken by the ten largest. Sequences were derived from CD4+ T cells sorted from PBMCs, sampled 10 days after the yellow fever booster vaccination. The source of these receptors is a man between 18 and 35 years old who received the YFV17D yellow fever vaccine.

Note on this clonotype: With a much larger clone just one base away, this may be a read error. The V and J genes are TRBV7-9 and TRBJ2-3; D is perhaps TRBD1 or TRBD2 (6 bases each). The CDR3 has 17 amino acids. Germline V CDR1 and CDR2: SEHNR, FQNEAQ (reference sequence). DNA of the CDR3: TGTGCCAGCAGCCAAGCGCCGGGTTTGGGGGGCACAGATACGGAGTATTTT. Translated, it gives CASSQAPGLGGTDTEYF.

This clonotype was picked up many times. The chain employs TRBV20-1 and TRBJ2-3; TRBD1 matches at 8 bases. V shed 6 bases, J shed 4 bases, and the junction held 6 bases outside the gene matches. The CDR3 contains 13 residues. Germline CDR1 and CDR2: DFQATT and SNEGSKA (reference sequence). CDR3 sequence reads: CSAPDRGPDTQYF. For the CDR3, the DNA is TGCAGTGCCCCCGACAGGGGCCCAGATACGCAGTATTTT.

The table lists this clonotype with many counts. This chain uses TRBV7-9 with TRBJ1-2; D gene uncertain. Germline CDR1 and CDR2: SEHNR and FQNEAQ (reference sequence). The CDR3 is 12 amino acids. Trimming took off 5 bases at V and 8 bases at J, with 12 bases between the two ends. The CDR3 here is CASSEGRRGYTF. The CDR3 bases are TGTGCCAGCAGCGAGGGTCGGCGGGGCTACACCTTC. The whole variable domain, filled in from reference TRBV7-9 and TRBJ1-2, reads DTGVSQNPRHKITKRGQNVTFRCDPISEHNRLYWYRQTLGQGPEFLTYFQNEAQLEKSRLLSDRFSAERPKGSFSTLEIQRTEQGDSAMYLCASSEGRRGYTFGSGTRLTVV.

The chain employs TRBV9 and TRBJ1-1; unclear D gene. There are 14 residues in the CDR3. The germline V gene has CDR1 SGDLS and CDR2 YYNGEE. With 0 bases removed from V and 4 bases from J, the gap between germline ends came to 10 bases. The CDR3: CASSVVAPSTEAFF. CDR3 sequence (DNA): TGTGCCAGCAGCGTAGTTGCGCCCTCCACTGAAGCTTTCTTT.

This clonotype was picked up many times. CDR3 sequence (DNA): TGTGCCAGCAGCTCCGCTCCGGGGGGCTATGGCTACACCTTC. This translates into CASSSAPGGYGYTF. The gene calls are TRBV7-3 and TRBJ1-2, with TRBD1 as a possible D gene (5 bases). Germline V gene data show CDR1 as SGHTA and CDR2 as FQGTGA. The V gene lost 4 bases and the J gene lost 4 bases, with 13 bases spanning the gap. CDR3 length: 14 amino acids.

In this sample, this clonotype turned up a few times. The J gene is TRBJ2-1, the V gene TRBV4-3, with 8 bases that match TRBD2. There are 16 residues in the CDR3. Germline CDR1 is LGHNA and CDR2 is YSLEER. Unmatched junction bases numbered 5, after V lost 0 bases and J lost 4 bases. CDR3 protein: CASSQDSSGPYNEQFF. The CDR3 DNA reads as TGCGCCAGCAGCCAAGACTCTAGCGGGCCTTACAATGAGCAGTTCTTC.

The V gene is TRBV7-8, the J gene TRBJ2-1, with D perhaps TRBD2 (6 bases). This CDR3 is 15 amino acids long. Germline V gives CDR1 SGHVS, CDR2 FQNEAQ. Trimming left V 4 bases short and J 3 bases short, with 13 bases between. CDR3 region: CASSSSAGFYNEQFF. DNA for the CDR3: TGTGCCAGCAGCTCCTCCGCGGGGTTCTACAATGAGCAGTTCTTC.

The chain joins TRBV6-1 to TRBJ2-1, with 8 bases lining up with TRBD2. J lost 9 bases, V lost 7 bases, and 14 bases had no gene match. Germline CDR1 MNHNS, CDR2 SASEGT. This CDR3 is built from 15 residues. This chain's CDR3 is CASTPERLAFGEQFF. The CDR3 DNA sequence: TGTGCCAGCACGCCCGAACGACTAGCGTTTGGTGAGCAGTTCTTC.

This chain joins TRBV28 and TRBJ2-7, with no clear D. The CDR3 covers 13 residues. Germline loops: CDR1 MDHEN, CDR2 SYDVKM. V was cut by 3 bases and J by 3 bases, with 9 bases left in between. CDR3 region: CASSFSDHYEQYV. CDR3 coding DNA: TGTGCCAGCAGTTTTTCGGATCACTACGAGCAGTACGTC.

This clonotype was seen ten or more times. V is TRBV5-6 and J is TRBJ2-7; no firm D call. Germline assignment: CDR1 SGHDT and CDR2 YYEEEE. The CDR3 contains 15 residues. Trimming left V 1 base short and J 0 bases short, with 11 bases between. This CDR3 is CASSLQDRSSYEQYF. The DNA of the CDR3 is TGTGCCAGCAGCTTGCAGGACCGAAGCTCCTACGAGCAGTACTTC.

This clonotype was seen more than once but under ten times. J is TRBJ2-3 and V is TRBV11-2; 7 nucleotides line up with TRBD2. CDR1 and CDR2 (germline): SGHAT, FQNNGV. V was clipped by 0 bases and J by 14 bases; unmatched bases: 8. This CDR3 has 13 residues. DNA of the CDR3: TGTGCCAGCAGCTTAGATCAGGCAGGGAGGGGGTATTTT. Translation gives CASSLDQAGRGYF.

The sample holds a few counts of this clonotype. CDR3 amino acids: CSARVPQETQYF. In DNA, the CDR3 is TGCAGTGCTAGAGTACCTCAAGAGACCCAGTACTTC. The gene calls are TRBV20-1 and TRBJ2-5; no firm D call. V lost 1 base and J 2 bases, leaving 5 bases between the germline ends. The germline gives CDR1 DFQATT, CDR2 SNEGSKA (reference sequence). The CDR3 extends over 12 amino acids.

This clonotype was counted ten times or more. The chain links TRBV6-1 to TRBJ2-2; D is unresolved. The CDR3 is made up of 14 amino acids. Germline CDR1 is MNHNS and CDR2 is SASEGT. Between the trimmed V and J ends, which lost 8 bases and 3 bases, there was a span of 13 bases. CDR3 residues: CASSTEWHTGELFF. The CDR3 coding sequence is TGTGCCAGCTCAACGGAATGGCACACCGGGGAGCTGTTTTTT.

This clonotype was recorded at least ten times. The chain is built from TRBV5-1 and TRBJ2-7, with unresolved D. V lost 3 bases and J lost 1, with 8 bases in between. CDR1 is SGHRS, CDR2 YFSETQ, per germline. The CDR3 runs to 13 residues. The CDR3 region is CASSSLSSYEQYF. DNA of the CDR3: TGCGCCAGCAGCTCCCTCTCATCCTACGAGCAGTACTTC.

The rearrangement uses TRBV10-2 and TRBJ2-7; 10 nucleotides agree with TRBD1. CDR1 is WSHSY, CDR2 SAAADI, per germline. The CDR3 is 19 residues long. J gave up 0 bases and V 6 bases, and 17 bases lay outside the gene matches. CDR3 loop: CASSGRRDRGFYRSYEQYF. For the CDR3, the DNA is TGCGCCAGCAGCGGCCGGAGGGACAGGGGATTCTACCGCTCCTACGAGCAGTACTTC.

This clonotype was counted many times. This rearrangement joins TRBV6-5 to TRBJ2-5; perhaps TRBD2 as D (5 bases). There are 15 residues in the CDR3. The germline CDR1 and CDR2 sequences are MNHEY and SVGAGI. Between the trimmed V and J ends, which lost 0 bases and 3 bases, there was a span of 11 bases. CDR3 residues: CASSYSRTAKETQYF. The CDR3 DNA reads TGTGCCAGCAGTTACTCGAGGACTGCGAAAGAGACCCAGTACTTC.

This clonotype was recorded many times. This chain joins TRBV3-1 and TRBJ2-3; perhaps TRBD2 as D (7 bases). Trimming left V 0 bases short and J 3 bases short, with 19 bases between. Germline values: CDR1 LGHDT, CDR2 YNNKEL (reference sequence). The CDR3 is 18 amino acids. CDR3 bases: TGTGCCAGCAGCCAAGAGTTGGCGGGGGCCGGAGGAACAGATACGCAGTATTTT. Translated, it gives CASSQELAGAGGTDTQYF.

The chain is built from TRBV5-4 and TRBJ2-2; no firm D call. Trimming shortened V by 3 bases and J by 0 bases, and 9 bases separated the two germline ends. Germline-derived CDR1 and CDR2 are SGHNT and YYREEE (reference sequence). The CDR3 is made up of 15 amino acids. The CDR3 is CASSSEVANTGELFF. CDR3 bases: TGTGCCAGCAGCTCCGAAGTGGCGAACACCGGGGAGCTGTTTTTT.

This rearrangement joins TRBV4-3 to TRBJ2-1; a weak D match, TRBD2 (7 bases). Germline V gives CDR1 LGHNA, CDR2 YSLEER. This CDR3 is 14 amino acids long. V shed 1 base and J shed 5 bases, with 9 bases lying between them. The CDR3 region has the DNA TGCGCCAGCAGCCAAGCGGGGGGCCACAATGAGCAGTTCTTC. As protein: CASSQAGGHNEQFF.

V is TRBV2 and J is TRBJ1-1, with no clear D. V lost 6 bases to trimming and J lost 9 bases, with 17 bases between them. This CDR3 contains 13 residues. Germline V CDR1 and CDR2: SNHLY, FYNNEI. The CDR3 bases are TGTGCCAGCAGGGTGGTGGTGGATCTGAAAGCTTTCTTT. This gives the protein CASRVVVDLKAFF.

Many counts were recorded for this clonotype. This sequence joins TRBV6-6 and TRBJ1-5; TRBD1 aligns across 7 bases. Trimming cost V 7 bases and J 0 bases; bases outside gene matches: 6. CDR3 length: 15 residues. The germline CDR1 and CDR2 sequences are MNHNY and SVGAGI (reference sequence). In DNA form, the CDR3 reads TGTGCCAGCACCCTACAGGGGAGTAGCAATCAGCCCCAGCATTTT. Translation: CASTLQGSSNQPQHF.

This clonotype occurred a few times. This sequence joins TRBV7-2 and TRBJ1-2; D is uncertain. The V gene lost 4 bases and the J gene lost 2 bases, with 14 bases spanning the gap. CDR3 length: 15 residues. CDR1 and CDR2 from the germline V gene are SGHTA and FQGNSA. The chain's CDR3 is CASSSPGGRNYGYTF. In DNA, the CDR3 is TGTGCCAGCAGCTCCCCGGGCGGGAGGAACTATGGCTACACCTTC.

This clonotype was counted ten times or more. The rearrangement joins TRBV7-9 to TRBJ2-5; D is unresolved. There are 16 residues in the CDR3. In germline, CDR1 is SEHNR, CDR2 FQNEAQ (reference sequence). The ends were cut back, 4 bases at V and 2 bases at J, with 17 bases in the middle. The CDR3 DNA reads as TGTGCCAGCAGCTCTTATCCTCCGGGTTCTCAAGAGACCCAGTACTTC. It yields the protein CASSSYPPGSQETQYF. Drawing the rest from reference TRBV7-9 and TRBJ2-5, the complete variable domain is DTGVSQNPRHKITKRGQNVTFRCDPISEHNRLYWYRQTLGQGPEFLTYFQNEAQLEKSRLLSDRFSAERPKGSFSTLEIQRTEQGDSAMYLCASSSYPPGSQETQYFGPGTRLLVL.

This clonotype was seen repeatedly, ten times or more. J is TRBJ2-5 and V is TRBV15; unclear D gene. This CDR3 spans 15 amino acids. V lost 0 bases, J lost 1 base, and 9 bases lay in between. Germline V CDR1 and CDR2: LNHNV, YYDKDF (reference sequence). CDR3 region: CATSRDITVQETQYF. The CDR3 nucleotides are TGTGCCACCAGCAGAGATATAACAGTCCAAGAGACCCAGTACTTC.

At least ten counts were recorded for this clonotype. This chain uses TRBV6-5 with TRBJ2-1, with 9 nucleotides matching TRBD1. The trim removed 9 bases at V and 3 bases at J, leaving 9 bases unmatched. Germline lookup yields CDR1 MNHEY and CDR2 SVGAGI. The CDR3 is made up of 15 amino acids. The CDR3, as DNA: TGTGCCAGTCATAAGCAGGGACAGGGCTACAATGAGCAGTTCTTC. Its translation is CASHKQGQGYNEQFF.

Ten or more counts support this clonotype. This chain connects TRBV10-2 to TRBJ2-2, with D perhaps being TRBD1 or TRBD2 (5 bases each). The CDR3 covers 13 residues. Trimming took 6 bases from V and 6 from J, leaving 11 bases between them. CDR1 and CDR2 from the germline V gene are WSHSY and SAAADI. The CDR3 DNA follows: TGCGCCAGCAGGGAAGAGGGGCCCGGGGAGCTGTTTTTT. Amino acids: CASREEGPGELFF.

This clonotype was recorded many times. J is TRBJ2-3 and V is TRBV7-9; D perhaps matches TRBD2 (6 bases). The germline V gene has CDR1 SEHNR and CDR2 FQNEAQ (reference sequence). The CDR3 totals 14 residues. V lost 6 bases, J lost 1 base, and 11 bases lay in between. CDR3 region: CASSGTWGTDTQYF. CDR3 DNA: TGTGCCAGCAGTGGGACTTGGGGCACAGATACGCAGTATTTT.

Only a few counts were recorded for this clonotype. The CDR3 protein is CASSLGMGRALHF. For the CDR3, the DNA is TGTGCCAGCAGCTTGGGTATGGGGAGAGCCCTCCACTTT. The genes are TRBV5-6 and TRBJ1-6; D call uncertain. Germline V gene data show CDR1 as SGHDT and CDR2 as YYEEEE. V was pared by 0 bases and J by 14 bases, with 12 bases between. This CDR3 spans 13 amino acids.